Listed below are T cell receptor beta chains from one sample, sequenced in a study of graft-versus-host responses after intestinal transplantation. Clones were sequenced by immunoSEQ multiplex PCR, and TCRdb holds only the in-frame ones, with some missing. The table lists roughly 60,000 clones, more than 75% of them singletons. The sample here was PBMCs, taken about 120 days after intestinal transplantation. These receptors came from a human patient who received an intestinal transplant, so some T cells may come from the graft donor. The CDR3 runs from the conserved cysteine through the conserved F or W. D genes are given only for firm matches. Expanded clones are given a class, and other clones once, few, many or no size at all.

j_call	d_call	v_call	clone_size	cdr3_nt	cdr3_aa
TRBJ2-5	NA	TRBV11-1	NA	TGTGCCAGCAGCGGGGGGGCCCAAGAGACCCAGTACTTC	CASSGGAQETQYF
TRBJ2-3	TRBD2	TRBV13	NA	TGTGCCAGCAGCACCCGACTAGCGGGGGGGCCTTATACGCAGTATTTT	CASSTRLAGGPYTQYF
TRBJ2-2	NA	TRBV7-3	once	TGTGCCAGCAGCTTAGGGGCTAGGGGCACCGGGGAGCTGTTTTTT	CASSLGARGTGELFF
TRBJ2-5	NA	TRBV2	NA	TGTGCCAGCAGTGAGGGTCTACAAGAGACCCAGTACTTC	CASSEGLQETQYF
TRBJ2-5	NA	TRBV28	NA	TGTGCCAGCAGTTTCAGAGAGACCCAGTACTTC	CASSFRETQYF
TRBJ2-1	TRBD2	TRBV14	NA	TGTGCCAGCAGCCAAGTTATCAGCGGGAAACAGTTCTTC	CASSQVISGKQFF
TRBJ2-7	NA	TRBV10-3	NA	TGTGCCATCAGTGAGTCTGGCAGAGGCCCCTACGAGCAGTACTTC	CAISESGRGPYEQYF
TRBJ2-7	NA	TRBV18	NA	TGTGCCAGCTCACCACAGAAAGGGAAGGACGAGCAGTACTTC	CASSPQKGKDEQYF
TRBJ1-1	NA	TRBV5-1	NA	TGCGCCAGCAGCTTGGCCTTAGGGGTGGGGACTGAAGCTTTCTTT	CASSLALGVGTEAFF
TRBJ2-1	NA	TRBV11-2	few	TGTGCCAGCAGCTTCGTGGGGGAGGTGTTCTTC	CASSFVGEVFF
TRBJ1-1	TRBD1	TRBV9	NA	TGTGCCAGCAGCGTCTCCTCACAGGGGGCAGGTACTGAAGCTTTCTTT	CASSVSSQGAGTEAFF
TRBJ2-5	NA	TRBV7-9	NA	TGTGCCAGCAGCTTTGGGTCCGGGAAAGAGACCCAGTACTTC	CASSFGSGKETQYF
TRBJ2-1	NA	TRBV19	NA	TGTGCCAGTAGTGGGACTTTACGGAATGAGCAGTTCTTC	CASSGTLRNEQFF
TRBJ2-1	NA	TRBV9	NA	TGTGCCAGCAGCGTAGGGTGGGACTCGTACAATGAGCAGTTCTTC	CASSVGWDSYNEQFF
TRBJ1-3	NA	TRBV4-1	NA	TGCGCCAGCAGCCAAGTGAAGGGAACAGCTGGAAACACCATATATTTT	CASSQVKGTAGNTIYF
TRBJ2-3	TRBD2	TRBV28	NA	TGTGCCAGCAGTTTTGGGCCTAGCGGGGGAGATACGCAGTATTTT	CASSFGPSGGDTQYF
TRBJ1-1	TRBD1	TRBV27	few	TGTGCCAGCAGCTTCGTGACAGGGGACACTGAAGCTTTCTTT	CASSFVTGDTEAFF
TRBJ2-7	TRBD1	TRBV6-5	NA	TGTGCCAGCAGATCCCTCAGGGGGCTTCTAGACTTC	CASRSLRGLLDF
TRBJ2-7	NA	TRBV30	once	TGTGCCTGGACCCCCGGGGGCAACGAGCAGTACTTC	CAWTPGGNEQYF